These 3 T cell receptor beta chains came from one sample sequenced in a study of blood T cell repertoires in COVID-19. Measured with immunoSEQ multiplex PCR; TCRdb has only the in-frame clones, and not every one. The table shows some 280,000 clones, with 80% to 90% occurring only once. The sequenced material came from peripheral blood. These receptors came from a woman in her thirties with active or convalescent COVID-19.

The V gene is TRBV2, the J gene TRBJ2-7, with D perhaps TRBD1 (5 bases). CDR3 length equals 12 residues. Germline loops: CDR1 SNHLY, CDR2 FYNNEI. The V end lost 4 bases, the J end lost 5 bases, and 9 bases lay between the germline ends. The CDR3 is CASSAGADEQYF. CDR3 sequence (DNA): TGTGCCAGCAGTGCTGGGGCCGACGAGCAGTACTTC.

There are a few counts of this clone. V usage is TRBV19 and J usage is TRBJ1-6, with 7 bases fitting TRBD1. Unmatched junction bases numbered 1, after V lost 5 bases and J lost 3 bases. Germline V gene lookup returns CDR1 LNHDA and CDR2 SQIVND (reference sequence). The CDR3 runs 14 residues. The CDR3 DNA sequence: TGTGCCAGTAGTGGGGACAGCTATAATTCACCCCTCCACTTT. Protein sequence: CASSGDSYNSPLHF.

V and J are TRBV6-5 and TRBJ2-2, with 9 bases lining up with TRBD1. There are 15 residues in the CDR3. Trimming took 8 bases from V and 0 from J; bases not matched to a gene: 4. CDR1 is MNHEY, CDR2 SVGAGI, per germline. The CDR3, as DNA: TGTGCCAGCGGGACAGGGTTCGCGAACACCGGGGAGCTGTTTTTT. Translating it yields CASGTGFANTGELFF.